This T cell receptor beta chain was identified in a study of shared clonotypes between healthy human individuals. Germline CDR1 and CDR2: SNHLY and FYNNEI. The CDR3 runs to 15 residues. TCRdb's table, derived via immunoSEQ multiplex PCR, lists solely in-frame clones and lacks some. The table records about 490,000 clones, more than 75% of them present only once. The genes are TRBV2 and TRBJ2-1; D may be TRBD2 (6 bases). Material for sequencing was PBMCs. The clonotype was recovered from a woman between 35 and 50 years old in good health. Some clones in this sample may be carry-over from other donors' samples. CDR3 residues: CTTKRLEGGYNEQFF. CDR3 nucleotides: TGTACCACCAAACGCCTAGAGGGAGGCTACAATGAGCAGTTCTTC.